Following are 25 T cell receptor beta chains from one sample sequenced in a study of blood T cell repertoires in COVID-19. Measured with immunoSEQ multiplex PCR; TCRdb has only the in-frame clones, and not every one. The data show about 270,000 clones, with around four fifths seen just once and 4% to 5% held by the top ten. Specimen: peripheral blood. These TCRs come from a woman between 50 and 59 years old with active or convalescent COVID-19.

DNA for the CDR3: TGCGCCAGCAGCTTCAGAGAACGGGAGTCCGGGGAGCTGTTTTTT. It translates to CASSFRERESGELFF. V is TRBV5-1 and J is TRBJ2-2, with a possible D match to TRBD2 (6 bases). Deletions cut 2 bases from V and 6 bases from J, with 14 bases between. Germline CDR1 SGHRS, CDR2 YFSETQ. The CDR3 is 15 amino acids.

The chain employs TRBV6-5 and TRBJ1-1; 7 bases are shared with TRBD1. The germline CDR1 and CDR2 sequences are MNHEY and SVGAGI. This CDR3 is 14 amino acids long. Trimming at V came to 5 bases and at J to 6 bases, leaving 9 bases not matched to a gene. The CDR3 DNA reads as TGTGCCAGCAGTCCCCGGACAGGTTCAGCTGAAGCTTTCTTT. The encoded protein is CASSPRTGSAEAFF.

V is TRBV5-4 and J is TRBJ2-1, with D unclear. The CDR3 sequence is 15 residues long. The ends were cut back, 1 base at V and 5 bases at J, with 13 bases in the middle. In germline, CDR1 is SGHNT, CDR2 YYREEE (reference sequence). CDR3 region: CASSLSGPFDNEQFF. CDR3 sequence (DNA): TGTGCCAGCAGCTTGAGTGGGCCTTTTGACAATGAGCAGTTCTTC. Drawing the rest from reference TRBV5-4 and TRBJ2-1, the complete variable domain is ETGVTQSPTHLIKTRGQQVTLRCSSQSGHNTVSWYQQALGQGPQFIFQYYREEENGRGNFPPRFSGLQFPNYSSELNVNALELDDSALYLCASSLSGPFDNEQFFGPGTRLTVL.

The chain carries TRBV2 and TRBJ2-5, with 8 bases identical to TRBD2. Germline V CDR1 and CDR2: SNHLY, FYNNEI. The CDR3 has 15 amino acids. The V and J ends lost 8 bases and 4 bases, in that order; junction bases with no gene match: 12. The CDR3 sequence: CASRSPGLGTETQYF. The CDR3 bases are TGTGCCAGCCGTTCTCCGGGACTAGGGACAGAGACCCAGTACTTC.

This chain joins TRBV6-5 and TRBJ1-1; D is uncertain. Germline V gives CDR1 MNHEY, CDR2 SVGAGI. V was trimmed by 9 bases and J by 7 bases, leaving 12 bases between them. The CDR3 covers 11 residues. DNA for the CDR3: TGTGCCAGTAATCTTGAGGGTGAAGCTTTCTTT. As protein: CASNLEGEAFF.

The rearrangement uses TRBV5-1 and TRBJ2-1; 10 bases fit TRBD2. The CDR3 totals 18 residues. The V gene's germline CDR1 is SGHRS and CDR2 YFSETQ. V shed 2 bases and J 5 bases; nucleotides not matched to a gene: 13. CDR3 sequence: CASSFAGLAGDLDNEQFF. For the CDR3, the DNA is TGCGCCAGCAGCTTCGCTGGGCTAGCGGGAGACTTGGACAATGAGCAGTTCTTC.

This clone was counted a single time. The chain carries TRBV5-1 and TRBJ2-4; perhaps TRBD2 as D (7 bases). Trimming shortened V by 4 bases and J by 0 bases, and 11 bases separated the two germline ends. This CDR3 region has 15 residues. Per germline, CDR1 SGHRS and CDR2 YFSETQ. The CDR3 bases are TGCGCCAGCAGCGCCGGGGGGCAAGCCAAAAACATTCAGTACTTC. Residues: CASSAGGQAKNIQYF.

V usage is TRBV14 and J usage is TRBJ1-6, with 7 bases matching TRBD1. The germline CDR1 and CDR2 sequences are SGHDN and FVKESK. The V gene end was trimmed by 4 bases and the J gene end by 1 base; junction bases not matched to a gene: 7. CDR3 size: 17 residues. The CDR3 loop is CASSRRQGRSYNSPLHF. In DNA form, the CDR3 reads TGTGCCAGCAGCCGTCGACAGGGAAGGTCCTATAATTCACCCCTCCACTTT.

V and J are TRBV18 and TRBJ2-1, with 10 bases fitting TRBD2. This CDR3 has 15 residues. Trimming cost V 2 bases and J 5 bases; bases outside gene matches: 3. CDR1 KGHSH and CDR2 LQKENI come from the germline V gene. CDR3 sequence: CASSPSSGRDNEQFF. The CDR3 bases are TGTGCCAGCTCACCATCGAGCGGGAGGGACAATGAGCAGTTCTTC.

This sequence joins TRBV2 and TRBJ2-5; 7 bases match TRBD2. The V and J ends lost 6 bases and 4 bases, in that order; junction bases with no gene match: 8. The CDR3 contains 14 residues. Per germline, CDR1 SNHLY and CDR2 FYNNEI. The CDR3 loop is CASRPGGTRETQYF. Written as DNA, the CDR3 is TGTGCCAGCAGGCCCGGGGGGACGCGAGAGACCCAGTACTTC.

The chain couples TRBV29-1 to TRBJ2-5; 8 bases agree with TRBD1. The J segment lost 4 bases and the V segment lost 6 bases, leaving 7 bases of the junction unmatched. The CDR3 runs 13 residues. Germline values: CDR1 SQVTM, CDR2 ANQGSEA. CDR3 in amino acids: CSVRTGLSETQYF. CDR3 DNA sequence: TGCAGCGTCCGGACAGGGTTGTCAGAGACCCAGTACTTC.

The chain couples TRBV7-2 to TRBJ1-5; 7 bases agree with TRBD1. V gave up 2 bases and J gave up 1 base; unmatched junction bases: 2. In germline, CDR1 is SGHTA, CDR2 FQGNSA. The CDR3 is 15 residues long. The CDR3 reads CASSLQGDSNQPQHF. The CDR3 DNA sequence: TGTGCCAGCAGCTTACAGGGGGACAGCAATCAGCCCCAGCATTTT.

The chain links TRBV30 to TRBJ1-5; tentative D call: TRBD1 (5 bases). The germline V gene encodes CDR1 GTSNPN and CDR2 SVGIG (reference sequence). The germline V and J ends were trimmed by 2 bases and 4 bases, with 12 bases remaining between them. The CDR3 loop spans 14 amino acids. CDR3 nucleotide sequence: TGTGCCTGGAGTCCTGGCAGGGTAAATCAGCCCCAGCATTTT. Protein sequence: CAWSPGRVNQPQHF.

The chain employs TRBV7-9 and TRBJ2-2; D might be TRBD2 (6 bases). The CDR3 totals 14 residues. In germline, CDR1 is SEHNR, CDR2 FQNEAQ (reference sequence). V lost 5 bases and J lost 7, with 14 bases in between. The CDR3 bases are TGTGCCAGCAGCCCTAGCGCTGTCAGCGGGGAGCTGTTTTTT. It codes for CASSPSAVSGELFF.

The chain links TRBV14 to TRBJ1-5, with TRBD1 identical over 10 bases. The CDR3 totals 17 residues. Germline V gene sequence: CDR1 SGHDN, CDR2 FVKESK. With 0 bases clipped from V and 3 bases from J, the junction kept 5 bases outside the gene matches. Here the CDR3 DNA reads TGTGCCAGCAGCCAAGATGGGGGACAGGGGAACAATCAGCCCCAGCATTTT. Translation: CASSQDGGQGNNQPQHF.

The chain has TRBV11-2 and TRBJ1-1; TRBD1 is a possible D gene (6 bases). CDR3 size: 15 residues. Germline assignment: CDR1 SGHAT and CDR2 FQNNGV. Trimming cost V 3 bases and J 4 bases, with 15 bases left between them. The CDR3 loop reads CASSLKWGGGTEAFF. DNA of the CDR3: TGTGCCAGCAGCTTGAAGTGGGGGGGCGGCACTGAAGCTTTCTTT.

The chain couples TRBV30 to TRBJ2-6; 11 bases are a match to TRBD1. The CDR3 runs 17 residues. V shed 4 bases, J shed 0 bases, and the junction held 5 bases outside the gene matches. Germline CDR1 and CDR2: GTSNPN and SVGIG (reference sequence). For the CDR3, the DNA is TGTGCCTGGACGGGACAGGGGGAAGGCTCTGGGGCCAACGTCCTGACTTTC. Its protein product is CAWTGQGEGSGANVLTF. Full variable domain (missing parts from reference TRBV30 and TRBJ2-6): SQTIHQWPATLVQPVGSPLSLECTVEGTSNPNLYWYRQAAGRGLQLLFYSVGIGQISSEVPQNLSASRPQDRQFILSSKKLLLSDSGFYLCAWTGQGEGSGANVLTFGAGSRLTVL.

The genes are TRBV18 and TRBJ1-3; D remains unclear. From germline, CDR1 is KGHSH and CDR2 LQKENI. This CDR3 region has 16 residues. The V end was cut by 4 bases, the J end by 0 bases, with 13 bases between. CDR3 in DNA: TGTGCCAGCTCACAACAGTCCTTTATCTCTGGAAACACCATATATTTT. It yields the protein CASSQQSFISGNTIYF.

CDR3 nucleotides: TGTGCCAGCAGCTTAGAGACGGGAAGCTCTGGAAACACCATATATTTT. This sequence encodes CASSLETGSSGNTIYF. The genes are TRBV7-9 and TRBJ1-3; D is ambiguous. V gave up 1 base and J gave up 0 bases, with 10 bases separating them. Germline CDR1 reads SEHNR; CDR2 reads FQNEAQ (reference sequence). This CDR3 region has 16 residues.

The chain has TRBV7-6 and TRBJ1-6; no firm D call. V lost 2 bases to trimming and J lost 7 bases, with 18 bases between them. Germline V gene sequence: CDR1 SGHVS, CDR2 FNYEAQ. The CDR3 has 17 residues. In nucleotides, the CDR3 is TGTGCCAGCAGCTTAAGTCATGGGCAGCGCGGGAATTCACCCCTCCACTTT. The encoded protein is CASSLSHGQRGNSPLHF.

This sequence joins TRBV7-9 and TRBJ1-1; TRBD1 matches at 8 bases. Germline assignment: CDR1 SEHNR and CDR2 FQNEAQ (reference sequence). The V gene end was trimmed by 2 bases and the J gene end by 4 bases; junction bases not matched to a gene: 6. This CDR3 is built from 15 residues. Here the CDR3 reads CASSLRTGGGTEAFF. The CDR3 nucleotides read TGTGCCAGCAGCTTACGAACAGGGGGTGGCACTGAAGCTTTCTTT.

V is TRBV15 and J is TRBJ2-6; D is uncertain. Trimming pared 0 bases from V and 0 bases from J, leaving 3 bases between. The CDR3 consists of 15 residues. CDR1 and CDR2 (germline): LNHNV, YYDKDF (reference sequence). The CDR3 bases are TGTGCCACCAGCAGAGATATCTCTGGGGCCAACGTCCTGACTTTC. Translated: CATSRDISGANVLTF.

This rearrangement joins TRBV5-1 to TRBJ2-1; possible D gene TRBD2, 5 bases. Trimming stripped 0 bases from V and 2 bases from J, with 12 bases between. This CDR3 is 16 amino acids long. The V gene's germline CDR1 is SGHRS and CDR2 YFSETQ. The CDR3 sequence is CASSLERRATYNEQFF. CDR3 coding DNA: TGCGCCAGCAGCTTGGAGCGGCGCGCCACCTACAATGAGCAGTTCTTC. The complete variable domain, with remaining parts taken from reference TRBV5-1 and TRBJ2-1, reads KAGVTQTPRYLIKTRGQQVTLSCSPISGHRSVSWYQQTPGQGLQFLFEYFSETQRNKGNFPGRFSGRQFSNSRSEMNVSTLELGDSALYLCASSLERRATYNEQFFGPGTRLTVL.

The CDR3 nucleotides read TGTGCCAGCAACCGGGACAGGATGGAGCAGTACTTC. It translates to CASNRDRMEQYF. The V call is TRBV2, the J call TRBJ2-7; 8 bases align to TRBD1. Germline V gene sequence: CDR1 SNHLY, CDR2 FYNNEI. V shed 7 bases, J shed 7 bases, and the junction held 6 bases outside the gene matches. There are 12 residues in the CDR3.

The sample holds one count of this clone. The chain links TRBV11-1 to TRBJ2-2, with D uncertain. Germline V gene sequence: CDR1 SGHAT, CDR2 FQDESV (reference sequence). Trimming took off 5 bases at V and 4 bases at J, with 11 bases between the two ends. The CDR3 totals 14 residues. CDR3 in amino acids: CASSRGLSTGELFF. CDR3 bases: TGTGCCAGCAGCCGCGGCCTAAGCACCGGGGAGCTGTTTTTT.